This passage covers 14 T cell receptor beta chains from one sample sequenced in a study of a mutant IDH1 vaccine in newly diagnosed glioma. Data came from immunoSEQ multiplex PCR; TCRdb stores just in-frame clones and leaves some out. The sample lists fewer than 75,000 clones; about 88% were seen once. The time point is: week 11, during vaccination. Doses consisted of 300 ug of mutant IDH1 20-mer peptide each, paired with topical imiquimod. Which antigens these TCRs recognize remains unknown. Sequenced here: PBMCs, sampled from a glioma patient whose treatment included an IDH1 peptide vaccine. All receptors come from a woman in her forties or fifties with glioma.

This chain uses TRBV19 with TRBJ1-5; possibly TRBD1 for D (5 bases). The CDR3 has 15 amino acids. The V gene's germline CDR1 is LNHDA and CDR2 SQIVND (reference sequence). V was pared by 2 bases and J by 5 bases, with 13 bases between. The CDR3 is CASSIMRGVDQPQHF. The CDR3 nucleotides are TGTGCCAGTAGTATAATGAGGGGCGTGGATCAGCCCCAGCATTTT. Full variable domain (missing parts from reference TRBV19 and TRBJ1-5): DGGITQSPKYLFRKEGQNVTLSCEQNLNHDAMYWYRQDPGQGLRLIYYSQIVNDFQKGDIAEGYSVSREKKESFPLTVTSAQKNPTAFYLCASSIMRGVDQPQHFGDGTRLSIL.

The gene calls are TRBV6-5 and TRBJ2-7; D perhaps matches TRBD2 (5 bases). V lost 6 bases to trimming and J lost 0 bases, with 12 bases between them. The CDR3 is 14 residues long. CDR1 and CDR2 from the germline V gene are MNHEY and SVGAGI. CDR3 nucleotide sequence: TGTGCCAGCAGCCCACTAGGGAGCTCCTACGAGCAGTACTTC. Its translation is CASSPLGSSYEQYF.

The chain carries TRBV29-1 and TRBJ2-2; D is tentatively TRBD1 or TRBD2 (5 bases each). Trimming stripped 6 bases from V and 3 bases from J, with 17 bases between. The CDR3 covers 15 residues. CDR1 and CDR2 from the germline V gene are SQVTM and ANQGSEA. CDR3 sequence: CSVTPAGRDTGELFF. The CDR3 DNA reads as TGCAGCGTGACCCCCGCAGGGAGAGACACCGGGGAGCTGTTTTTT.

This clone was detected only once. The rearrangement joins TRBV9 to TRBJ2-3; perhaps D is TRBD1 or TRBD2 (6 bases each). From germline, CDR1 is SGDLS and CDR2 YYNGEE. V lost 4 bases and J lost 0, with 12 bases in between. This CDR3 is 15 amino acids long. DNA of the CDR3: TGTGCCAGCAGCAAAGAAGGGGGGAGCACAGATACGCAGTATTTT. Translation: CASSKEGGSTDTQYF.

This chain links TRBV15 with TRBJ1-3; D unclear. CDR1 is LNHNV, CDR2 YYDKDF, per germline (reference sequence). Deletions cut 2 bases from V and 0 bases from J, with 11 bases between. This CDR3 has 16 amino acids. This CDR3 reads CATSRLHSNSGNTIYF. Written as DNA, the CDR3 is TGTGCCACCAGCAGATTACATTCAAACTCTGGAAACACCATATATTTT.

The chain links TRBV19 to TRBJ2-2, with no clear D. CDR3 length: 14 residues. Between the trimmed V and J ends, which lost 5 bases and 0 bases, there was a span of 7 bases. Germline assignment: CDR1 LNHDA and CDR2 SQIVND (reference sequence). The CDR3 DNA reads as TGTGCCAGTAGTGCAGCAACGAACACCGGGGAGCTGTTTTTT. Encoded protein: CASSAATNTGELFF. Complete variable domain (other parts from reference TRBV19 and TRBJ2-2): DGGITQSPKYLFRKEGQNVTLSCEQNLNHDAMYWYRQDPGQGLRLIYYSQIVNDFQKGDIAEGYSVSREKKESFPLTVTSAQKNPTAFYLCASSAATNTGELFFGEGSRLTVL.

CDR3 region: CASSYYLDRTNTEAFF. DNA of the CDR3: TGTGCCAGCAGCTATTATTTGGACAGAACGAACACTGAAGCTTTCTTT. V gene TRBV21-1 combines with J gene TRBJ1-1; the DNA was not compared with TRBD1, the D call given in the table. TRBV21-1 is flagged as a pseudogene. This CDR3 is built from 16 residues.

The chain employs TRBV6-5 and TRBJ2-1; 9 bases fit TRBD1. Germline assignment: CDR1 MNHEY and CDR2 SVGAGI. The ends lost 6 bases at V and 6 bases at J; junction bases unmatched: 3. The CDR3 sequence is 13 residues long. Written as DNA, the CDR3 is TGTGCCAGCAGGGGGACAGGGTCCAATGAGCAGTTCTTC. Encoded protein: CASRGTGSNEQFF.

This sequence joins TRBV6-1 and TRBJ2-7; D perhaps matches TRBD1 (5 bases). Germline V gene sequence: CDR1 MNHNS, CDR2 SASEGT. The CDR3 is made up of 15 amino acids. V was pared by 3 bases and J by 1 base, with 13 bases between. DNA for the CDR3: TGTGCCAGCAGTGACCAGGGTGGATCTTCCTACGAGCAGTACTTC. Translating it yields CASSDQGGSSYEQYF.

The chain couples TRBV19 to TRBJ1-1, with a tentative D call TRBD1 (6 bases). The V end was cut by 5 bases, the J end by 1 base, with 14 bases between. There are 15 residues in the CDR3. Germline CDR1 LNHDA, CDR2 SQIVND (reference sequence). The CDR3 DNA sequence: TGTGCCAGTAGTCAAGGGGGTAAAGGGAACACTGAAGCTTTCTTT. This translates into CASSQGGKGNTEAFF.

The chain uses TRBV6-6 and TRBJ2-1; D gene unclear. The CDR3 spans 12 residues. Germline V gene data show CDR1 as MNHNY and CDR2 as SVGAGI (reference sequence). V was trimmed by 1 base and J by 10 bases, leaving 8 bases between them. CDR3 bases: TGTGCCAGCAGTTACTGGCTGGGAGAGCAGTTCTTC. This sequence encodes CASSYWLGEQFF.

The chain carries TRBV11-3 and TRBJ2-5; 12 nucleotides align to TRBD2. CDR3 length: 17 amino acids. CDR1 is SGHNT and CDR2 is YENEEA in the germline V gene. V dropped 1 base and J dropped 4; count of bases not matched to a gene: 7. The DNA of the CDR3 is TGTGCCAGCAGCTTAGTTTCGACTAGCGGGGGATCAGAGACCCAGTACTTC. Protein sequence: CASSLVSTSGGSETQYF. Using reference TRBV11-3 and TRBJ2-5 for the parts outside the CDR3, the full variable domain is EAGVVQSPRYKIIEKKQPVAFWCNPISGHNTLYWYLQNLGQGPELLIRYENEEAVDDSQLPKDRFSAERLKGVDSTLKIQPAELGDSAVYLCASSLVSTSGGSETQYFGPGTRLLVL.

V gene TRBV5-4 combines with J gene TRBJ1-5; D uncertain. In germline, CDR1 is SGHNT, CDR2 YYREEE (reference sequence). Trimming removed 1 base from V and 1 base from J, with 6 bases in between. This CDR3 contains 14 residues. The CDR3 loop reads CASSLIGSNQPQHF. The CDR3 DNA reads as TGTGCCAGCAGCTTGATAGGGAGCAATCAGCCCCAGCATTTT. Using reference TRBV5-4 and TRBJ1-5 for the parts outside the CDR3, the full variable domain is ETGVTQSPTHLIKTRGQQVTLRCSSQSGHNTVSWYQQALGQGPQFIFQYYREEENGRGNFPPRFSGLQFPNYSSELNVNALELDDSALYLCASSLIGSNQPQHFGDGTRLSIL.

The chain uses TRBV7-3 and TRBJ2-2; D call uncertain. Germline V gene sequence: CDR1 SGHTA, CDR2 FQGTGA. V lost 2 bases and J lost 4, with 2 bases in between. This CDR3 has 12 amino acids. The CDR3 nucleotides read TGTGCCAGCAGCTTAGTCACCGGGGAGCTGTTTTTT. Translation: CASSLVTGELFF.